This TCR beta chain comes out of a study of cytomegalovirus exposure and HLA in healthy donors. A word on this clone: Its target is not known.

Primers: 60 Vbeta forward and 13 Jbeta reverse. Only in-frame clones appear in the TCRdb table, and some are missing; sequencing was by immunoSEQ multiplex PCR. The repertoire holds around 94,000 clones, with 55% to 80% as singletons. Study results and limitations: Later on, a genetic analysis was performed. It linked a missense variant in DCLRE1C with V- and J-gene trimming of TCR beta. A later analysis found most CMV-associated TCR beta chains apparently HLA-restricted. The sole available immune exposure information was CMV serostatus.

Germline V gene lookup returns CDR1 LNHDA and CDR2 SQIVND (reference sequence). The CDR3 has 15 amino acids. V shed 6 bases, J shed 5 bases, and the junction held 10 bases outside the gene matches. The origin of this receptor is a human donor in good health. The sample comprised PBMCs. The chain combines TRBV19 with TRBJ2-7; 10 nucleotides agree with TRBD1. CDR3 sequence reads: CASSRRQGARDEQYF. As DNA, the CDR3 is TGTGCCAGTAGCAGGAGACAGGGGGCAAGGGACGAGCAGTACTTC.